Listed below are T cell receptor beta chains from one sample, sequenced in a study of blood T cell repertoires in COVID-19. Measured with immunoSEQ multiplex PCR; TCRdb has only the in-frame clones, and not every one. The table records about 250,000 clones, approximately 79% of them present only once. The sequenced material came from peripheral blood. These receptors all stem from a woman aged 80 or over with active or convalescent COVID-19. CDR3s include the opening cysteine and the closing phenylalanine or tryptophan. A D gene is named only where the DNA matches it firmly. A row's size may be missing; if present it is once, few, many or a size class.

- | 12 | TRBJ1-2 | TRBD1 | TRBV10-3 | TGTGCCGTAAACAGGGGCAACTATGGCTACACCTTC | CAVNRGNYGYTF
- | 15 | TRBJ2-7 | TRBD2 | TRBV3-1/TRBV3-2 | TGTGCCAGCAGCCAATTGGGGGGGTGGATCGACGAGCAGTACTTC | CASSQLGGWIDEQYF
- | 16 | TRBJ1-1 | TRBD1 | TRBV5-1 | TGCGCCAGCAGCTTGGGGGTCCGGACAGGGCCCACTGAAGCTTTCTTT | CASSLGVRTGPTEAFF
- | 16 | TRBJ2-3 | - | TRBV5-1 | TGCGCCAGCAGCTTGAATCTGGCGGGTGGAGCAGATACGCAGTATTTT | CASSLNLAGGADTQYF
- | 15 | TRBJ1-1 | TRBD1 | TRBV28 | TGTGCCAGCAGTTTTCCGGGACAGGGGAACACTGAAGCTTTCTTT | CASSFPGQGNTEAFF
- | 13 | TRBJ2-1 | - | TRBV5-5 | TGTGCCAGCAGCTTAATGTACAGGGATGAGCAGTTCTTC | CASSLMYRDEQFF
- | 14 | TRBJ2-7 | TRBD2 | TRBV7-2 | TGTGCCAGCAGCCCCCTAGCGGGAGGGCCCGAGCAGTACTTC | CASSPLAGGPEQYF
- | 16 | TRBJ1-2 | - | TRBV13 | TGTGCCAGCAGCCTAGAGCGGGACGGAGCTTTATATGGCTACACCTTC | CASSLERDGALYGYTF
- | 13 | TRBJ1-2 | TRBD1 | TRBV2 | TGTGCCAGCAGTGGACAGGGACACGGGGGCTACACCTTC | CASSGQGHGGYTF
once | 16 | TRBJ1-1 | - | TRBV29-1 | TGCAGCGTTGTTGGGATGACGACAGGCAAGAACACTGAAGCTTTCTTT | CSVVGMTTGKNTEAFF
once | 15 | TRBJ1-4 | - | TRBV5-4 | TGTGCCAGCAGCATGGATCCACAAGTTAATGAAAAACTGTTTTTT | CASSMDPQVNEKLFF
- | 14 | TRBJ1-5 | - | TRBV11-2 | TGTGCCAGCAGCTTAGACATAACTCATCAGCCCCAGCATTTT | CASSLDITHQPQHF
- | 13 | TRBJ2-5 | - | TRBV30 | TGTGCCTGGAGTTGGTTATCGGGAGAGACCCAGTACTTC | CAWSWLSGETQYF
- | 15 | TRBJ2-2 | TRBD2 | TRBV2 | TGTGCCAGCAGTGACAGCGGGAGTACCACCGGGGAGCTGTTTTTT | CASSDSGSTTGELFF
- | 12 | TRBJ1-5 | TRBD1 | TRBV19 | TGTGCCAGTAGTCCGTGGGACAGCGAACAGCATTTT | CASSPWDSEQHF
- | 13 | TRBJ2-7 | TRBD2 | TRBV7-8 | TGTGCCAGCAGACGGGAGGGAATCGACGAGCAGTACTTC | CASRREGIDEQYF
- | 14 | TRBJ2-3 | - | TRBV2 | TGTGCCAGCAGTGAGCAGGGAAGCACAGATACGCAGTATTTT | CASSEQGSTDTQYF
- | 13 | TRBJ1-4 | - | TRBV11-2 | TGTGCCAGCAGCTCCTGGACTGATGAAAAACTGTTTTTT | CASSSWTDEKLFF